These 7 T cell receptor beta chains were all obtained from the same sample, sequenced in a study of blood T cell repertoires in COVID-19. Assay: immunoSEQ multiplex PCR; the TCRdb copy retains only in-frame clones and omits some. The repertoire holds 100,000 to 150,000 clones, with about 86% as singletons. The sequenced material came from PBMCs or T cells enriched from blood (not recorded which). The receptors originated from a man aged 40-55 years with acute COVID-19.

The CDR3 protein is CASSLPWGGHEHSPLHF. The CDR3 DNA follows: TGCGCCAGCAGCTTGCCCTGGGGAGGGCATGAGCATTCACCCCTCCACTTT. The V gene is TRBV5-1, the J gene TRBJ1-6; D ambiguous. The CDR3 consists of 17 residues. Deletions cut 1 base from V and 8 bases from J, with 19 bases between. Germline V CDR1 and CDR2: SGHRS, YFSETQ.

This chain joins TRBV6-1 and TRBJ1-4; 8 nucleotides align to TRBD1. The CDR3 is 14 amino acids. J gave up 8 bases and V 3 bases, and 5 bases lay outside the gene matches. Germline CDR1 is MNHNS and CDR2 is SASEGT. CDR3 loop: CASSETGVEEKLFF. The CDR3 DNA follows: TGTGCCAGCAGTGAGACAGGGGTGGAGGAAAAACTGTTTTTT.

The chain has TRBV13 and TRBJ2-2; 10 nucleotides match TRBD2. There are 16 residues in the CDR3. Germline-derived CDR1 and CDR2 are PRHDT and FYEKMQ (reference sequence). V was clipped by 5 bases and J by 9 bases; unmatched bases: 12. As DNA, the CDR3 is TGTGCCAGCAGCGCTTGGGCTAGCGGGAGTCCTAGGGAGCTGTTTTTT. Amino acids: CASSAWASGSPRELFF.

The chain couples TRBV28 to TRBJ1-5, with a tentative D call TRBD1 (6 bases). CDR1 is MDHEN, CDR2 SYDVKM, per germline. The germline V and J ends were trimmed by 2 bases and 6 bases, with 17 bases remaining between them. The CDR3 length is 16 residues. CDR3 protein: CASSLRFRGRGQPQHF. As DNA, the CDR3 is TGTGCCAGCAGTTTAAGATTCAGGGGCCGGGGTCAGCCCCAGCATTTT. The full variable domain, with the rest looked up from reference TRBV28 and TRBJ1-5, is DVKVTQSSRYLVKRTGEKVFLECVQDMDHENMFWYRQDPGLGLRLIYFSYDVKMKEKGDIPEGYSVSREKKERFSLILESASTNQTSMYLCASSLRFRGRGQPQHFGDGTRLSIL.

The CDR3 spells CASSPRQGAWEQYF. The DNA for the CDR3 is TGTGCCAGCAGCCCTAGGCAGGGGGCTTGGGAGCAGTACTTC. The V gene is TRBV9, the J gene TRBJ2-7, with 8 bases matching TRBD1. Germline CDR1 and CDR2: SGDLS and YYNGEE. CDR3 length equals 14 residues. V was pared by 4 bases and J by 7 bases, with 10 bases of the junction left unmatched.

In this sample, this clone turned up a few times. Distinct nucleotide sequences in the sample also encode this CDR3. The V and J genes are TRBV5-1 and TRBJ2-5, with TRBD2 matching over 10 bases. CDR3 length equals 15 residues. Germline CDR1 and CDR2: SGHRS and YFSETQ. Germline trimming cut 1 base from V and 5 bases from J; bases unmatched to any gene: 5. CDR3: CASSLTSGEGETQYF. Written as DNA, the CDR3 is TGCGCCAGCAGCTTGACTAGCGGGGAGGGGGAGACCCAGTACTTC.

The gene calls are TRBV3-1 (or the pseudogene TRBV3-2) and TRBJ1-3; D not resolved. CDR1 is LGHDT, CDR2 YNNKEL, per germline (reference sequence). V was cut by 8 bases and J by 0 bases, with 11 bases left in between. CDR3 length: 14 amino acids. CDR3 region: CASSGFSSGNTIYF. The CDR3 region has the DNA TGTGCCAGCTCGGGGTTTAGCTCTGGAAACACCATATATTTT.